This TCR beta chain emerged from a study of T cell responses to AZD1222 COVID-19 vaccine. Study-wide points: Per reports, nearly half of all spike-specific TCRs target regions that are unmutated in variants.

Clones were read by immunoSEQ multiplex PCR, and TCRdb kept only the in-frame ones, dropping some. The sample has about 91,000 clones, roughly 84% seen once. Worth noting for this clone: Its matching antigen is unknown.

The source is an adult in good health. This sample comprised peripheral blood, obtained on day 0 of AZD1222 vaccination.

CDR3 nucleotides: TGTGCCAGCGTGACTAGCGCATCCTACAATGAGCAGTTCTTC. Its protein is CASVTSASYNEQFF. The genes are TRBV2 and TRBJ2-1; the match to TRBD2 covers 8 bases. Trimming cost V 8 bases and J 1 base; bases outside gene matches: 4. Germline values: CDR1 SNHLY, CDR2 FYNNEI. CDR3 length: 14 residues.